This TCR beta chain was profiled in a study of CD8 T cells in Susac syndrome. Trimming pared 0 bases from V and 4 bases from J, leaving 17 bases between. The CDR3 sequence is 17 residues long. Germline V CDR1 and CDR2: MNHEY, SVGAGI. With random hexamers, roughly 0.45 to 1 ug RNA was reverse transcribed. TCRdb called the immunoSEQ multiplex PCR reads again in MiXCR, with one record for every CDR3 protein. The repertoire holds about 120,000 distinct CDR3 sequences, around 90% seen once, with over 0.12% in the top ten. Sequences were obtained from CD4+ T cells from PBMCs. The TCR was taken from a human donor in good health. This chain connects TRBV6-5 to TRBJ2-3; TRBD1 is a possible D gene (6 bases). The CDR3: CASSYSNYRAQADTQYF. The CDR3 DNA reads TGTGCCAGCAGTTACTCGAATTACAGGGCTCAAGCAGATACGCAGTATTTT.